This is a list of T cell receptor beta chains from one sample in a study of T cells in Graves' hyperthyroidism and ophthalmopathy. TCRdb used MiXCR to reprocess the multiplex PCR reads, holding one entry per CDR3 protein. The sample lists 650,000 to 700,000 distinct CDR3 sequences, around 16% seen once, with less than 20% in the top ten. Sequencing was performed on blood. These receptors all come from a middle-aged man with Graves' hyperthyroidism. Both conserved end residues are part of each CDR3. A D gene is named only where the DNA matches it firmly. Rows may omit the clone size; those that give it use once, few, many or a size class.

j_gene	d_gene	abundance	v_gene	len	CDR3nt	CDR3aa
TRBJ1-2	.	few	TRBV18	14	TGTGCCAGCTCACCACCTCAGGGCGGCTATGGCTACACCTTC	CASSPPQGGYGYTF
TRBJ2-3	.	many	TRBV12-3/TRBV12-4	14	TGTGCCAGCAGTTTAGCGGATGGAACAGATACGCAGTATTTT	CASSLADGTDTQYF
TRBJ2-7	TRBD1	.	TRBV7-3	16	TGTGCCAGCAGCCTTCTCCCGGGACAGGGTTCCTACGAGCAGTACTTC	CASSLLPGQGSYEQYF
TRBJ1-3	.	.	TRBV28	14	TGTGCCAGCAGTTCCGAAAGGTCGCGAAACACCATATATTTT	CASSSERSRNTIYF
TRBJ2-7	TRBD1	few	TRBV18	16	TGTGCCAGCTCATCCCGCCCGGACAGGGCCGGTGACGAGCAGTACTTC	CASSSRPDRAGDEQYF
TRBJ2-1	TRBD1	.	TRBV5-1	14	TGCGCCAGCAGCCGAGGACAGGGGGCTAATGAGCAGTTCTTC	CASSRGQGANEQFF
TRBJ1-1	.	many	TRBV5-1	11	TGCGCCAGCAGCGCAGGGAGAGAAGCTTTCTTT	CASSAGREAFF
TRBJ2-5	.	many	TRBV6-6	15	TGTGCCAGCAGTTACTCGATGAACAACAGGGAGACCCAGTACTTC	CASSYSMNNRETQYF
TRBJ2-3	.	many	TRBV18	15	TGTGCCAGCTCACCACAAGGGTACGGTACAGATACGCAGTATTTT	CASSPQGYGTDTQYF
TRBJ2-7	TRBD1	many	TRBV27	14	TGTGCCAGCAGCCCCCACCCCACAGGGGACGAGCAGTACTTC	CASSPHPTGDEQYF
TRBJ2-3	TRBD2	many	TRBV20-1	14	TGCAGTGCTTCCCCGACTAGCGGCACAGATACGCAGTATTTT	CSASPTSGTDTQYF
TRBJ2-2	.	many	TRBV24-1	15	TGTGCCACCCGCCCCCCGGGATCGAACACCGGGGAGCTGTTTTTT	CATRPPGSNTGELFF
TRBJ2-7	.	.	TRBV3-2	15	TGTGCCAGCAGCCAAGAGTGGCGCTCCGGCCGCGAGCAGTACTTC	CASSQEWRSGREQYF
TRBJ2-7	.	.	TRBV18	15	TGTGCCAGCTCACCCAATCTAGGGGCCAAGGACGAGCAGTACTTC	CASSPNLGAKDEQYF
TRBJ1-2	TRBD1	many	TRBV11-2	15	TGTGCCAGCAGCCGTGGGACAGGGGGTTTCGATGGCTACACCTTC	CASSRGTGGFDGYTF
TRBJ2-7	.	many	TRBV27	14	TGTGCCAGCAGTTTACTTGGACAGCCCTACGAGCAGTACTTC	CASSLLGQPYEQYF
TRBJ2-3	TRBD1	.	TRBV7-6	19	TGTGCCAGCAGCTCAAGAAGGACAGGGGTGGTGGTAAACCCAGATACGCAGTATTTT	CASSSRRTGVVVNPDTQYF
TRBJ1-6	.	many	TRBV6-1	14	TGTGCCAGCAGGGCGTCTATACAGATGTCACCCCTCCACTTT	CASRASIQMSPLHF
TRBJ1-4	.	many	TRBV6-1	15	TGTGCCAGCAGTGAAAGACCAGGATTTGTTGAAAAACTGTTTTTT	CASSERPGFVEKLFF
TRBJ2-1	TRBD2	few	TRBV30	17	TGTGCCTGGAGTGGGGGAGGGGCCAGGGACTCCTACAATGAGCAGTTCTTC	CAWSGGGARDSYNEQFF
TRBJ1-1	.	many	TRBV30	15	TGTGCCTGGAGTGAACCTCAGGGCATGAACACTGAAGCTTTCTTT	CAWSEPQGMNTEAFF
TRBJ1-4	TRBD1	few	TRBV2	14	TGTGCCAGAGGAGACCGGGACAGTAATGAAAAACTGTTTTTT	CARGDRDSNEKLFF
TRBJ2-1	TRBD2	.	TRBV2	14	TGTGCCAGCACCACTAGCGGGGACTACAATGAGCAGTTCTTC	CASTTSGDYNEQFF
TRBJ2-3	.	.	TRBV10-3	16	TGTGCCATCAGTGAGTCAAGGGCCATAGGCACAGATACGCAGTATTTT	CAISESRAIGTDTQYF
TRBJ2-2	.	few	TRBV19	15	TGTGCCAGTAGTATGAGACAGGGAGGAAACGGGGAGCTGTTTTTT	CASSMRQGGNGELFF
TRBJ2-7	TRBD2	.	TRBV20-1	15	TGCAGTGCTAGAGAGCGGGAGGGGATATCCTACGAGCAGTACTTC	CSAREREGISYEQYF
TRBJ2-3	.	many	TRBV28	12	TGTGCCAGCATGGTAAGGGGCGGTACGCAGTATTTT	CASMVRGGTQYF
TRBJ2-1	.	many	TRBV28	16	TGTGCCAGCAGTTTCGCCCGACAGGAGACCTACAATGAGCAGTTCTTC	CASSFARQETYNEQFF
TRBJ2-3	.	many	TRBV10-2	12	TGCGCCAGCAGTAAAGGCACAGATACGCAGTATTTT	CASSKGTDTQYF
TRBJ2-5	TRBD2	few	TRBV20-1	15	TGCAGTGCTAGAGACCCTAGCGGGAGGTGGAAGACCCAGTACTTC	CSARDPSGRWKTQYF
TRBJ2-7	TRBD2	few	TRBV10-2	15	TGCGCCAGCAGTGAGATGGCGGGAGGTACCTACGAGCAGTACTTC	CASSEMAGGTYEQYF
TRBJ2-7	TRBD2	many	TRBV2	15	TGTGCCAGAACTACCAGCGGGAGCTCCCCCTACGAGCAGTACTTC	CARTTSGSSPYEQYF
TRBJ2-1	TRBD1	once	TRBV9	16	TGTGCCAGCAGCCCCAGGGGGAGTTCCCTGGGCAATGAGCAGTTCTTC	CASSPRGSSLGNEQFF
TRBJ1-5	.	.	TRBV7-9	15	TGTGCCACCAGCTTAGACGCCGGTCTGAGTCAGCCCCAGCATTTT	CATSLDAGLSQPQHF
TRBJ2-7	TRBD2	.	TRBV7-2	16	TGTGCCAGCAGCTTAGTGGGCAGCGGGGTCCCCTACGAGCAGTACTTC	CASSLVGSGVPYEQYF
TRBJ2-1	.	.	TRBV24-1	12	TGTGCCACCAGTGATCCATCAATGGGGCAGTTCTTC	CATSDPSMGQFF
TRBJ2-1	TRBD2	.	TRBV5-1	14	TGCGCCAGCAGCTTAGAGCGGGAGACAAGTGAGCAGTTCTTC	CASSLERETSEQFF
TRBJ2-1	.	many	TRBV2	15	TGTGCCAGCAGGGCTGGACAGTTGTCCTACAATGAGCAGTTCTTC	CASRAGQLSYNEQFF
TRBJ2-4	TRBD2	few	TRBV7-9	15	TGTGCCAGCAGCGGGACTAGTGTAACTCGAAACATTCAGTACTTC	CASSGTSVTRNIQYF
TRBJ2-5	.	many	TRBV11-2	12	TGTGCCAGCAGACCCGGGGGGCAGACCCAGTACTTC	CASRPGGQTQYF
TRBJ2-7	.	few	TRBV6-5	16	TGTGCCAGCAGATCTACCCCGGGAGTAGAGAATTACGAGCAGTACTTC	CASRSTPGVENYEQYF
TRBJ1-1	.	.	TRBV5-1	14	TGCGCCAGCAGCTTCGGGGATACGAACACTGAAGCTTTCTTT	CASSFGDTNTEAFF
TRBJ1-1	.	.	TRBV11-2	13	TGTGCCAGCAGCTTAGAGGGGGTTGGGGGAGCTTTCTTT	CASSLEGVGGAFF
TRBJ1-2	.	many	TRBV2	12	TGTGCCAGCAACACGGATTTCTATGGCTACACCTTC	CASNTDFYGYTF
TRBJ2-1	.	few	TRBV5-1	15	TGCGCCAGCAGCCCGGACACCCCCGTCCACAATGAGCAGTTCTTC	CASSPDTPVHNEQFF
TRBJ1-6	.	.	TRBV5-8	13	TGTGCCAGCAGCTTGTTTTATAATTCACCCCTCCACTTT	CASSLFYNSPLHF